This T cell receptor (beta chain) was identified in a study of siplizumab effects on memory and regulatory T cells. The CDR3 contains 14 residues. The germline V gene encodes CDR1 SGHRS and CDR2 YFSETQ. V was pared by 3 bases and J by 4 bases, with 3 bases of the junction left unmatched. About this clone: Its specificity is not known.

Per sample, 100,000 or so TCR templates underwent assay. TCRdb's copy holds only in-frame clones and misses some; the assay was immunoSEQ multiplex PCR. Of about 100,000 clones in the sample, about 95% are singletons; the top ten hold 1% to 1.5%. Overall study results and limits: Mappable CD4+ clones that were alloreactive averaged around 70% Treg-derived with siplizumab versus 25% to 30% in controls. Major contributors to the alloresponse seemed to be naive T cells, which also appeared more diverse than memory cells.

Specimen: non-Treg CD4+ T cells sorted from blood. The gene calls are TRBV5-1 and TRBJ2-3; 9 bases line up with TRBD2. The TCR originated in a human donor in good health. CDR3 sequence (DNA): TGCGCCAGCAGCTCGAGCGGGAGGTCAGATACGCAGTATTTT. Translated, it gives CASSSSGRSDTQYF. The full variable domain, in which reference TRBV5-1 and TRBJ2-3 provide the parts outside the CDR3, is KAGVTQTPRYLIKTRGQQVTLSCSPISGHRSVSWYQQTPGQGLQFLFEYFSETQRNKGNFPGRFSGRQFSNSRSEMNVSTLELGDSALYLCASSSSGRSDTQYFGPGTRLTVL.